This T cell receptor beta chain was recorded in a study of shared clonotypes between healthy human individuals. Findings of the study overall: Generally, naive subsets came out with larger estimated richness than memory subsets. A handful of donors shared about 5% of their naive CD4 clonotypes.

For every subset, genomic DNA was evenly distributed across several immunoSEQ plates. Repertoires were generated with immunoSEQ multiplex PCR, while TCRdb's copy carries only in-frame clones and drops some. Of about 610,000 clones in the sample, about 96% were seen once. Germline CDR1 reads KGHSH; CDR2 reads LQKENI. This CDR3 is built from 16 residues. Trimming stripped 2 bases from V and 0 bases from J, with 13 bases between. Regarding this clone: Its antigen is unknown.

This sequence joins TRBV18 and TRBJ1-1; D unresolved. Sequenced material: naive CD4+ T cells sorted from blood. The subset here: CD45RA+ positively selected. This clonotype was sampled from a woman younger than 45 in good health. CDR3 sequence (DNA): TGTGCCAGCTCACCAATCGAGGCACAAATGAACACTGAAGCTTTCTTT. Protein: CASSPIEAQMNTEAFF.